Listed here are 27 T cell receptor beta chains from one sample, sequenced in a study of T cells in tumors after PD-1 blockade (dated by TCRdb to 2018 to 2020). The library came from the immunoSEQ multiplex PCR assay. This is the immuneACCESS table as TCRdb keeps it, with only in-frame sequences that have V and J called. A part of the clones is gone; compared with another copy, unresolved V genes explain less than half, and the rest is unexplained. The sample has roughly 8,500 clones on record, about 68% of them singletons. The ten largest make up approximately 4.5% of the sample. The sample's time point label is to be understood as: after anti-PD-1 therapy. The specimen comprised tumor tissue, sampled after anti-PD-1 treatment. The receptors originated from a human donor with basal cell carcinoma.

J is TRBJ1-1 and V is TRBV27; D perhaps matches TRBD1 (5 bases). V was trimmed by 2 bases and J by 7 bases, leaving 14 bases between them. Per the germline V gene, CDR1 is MNHEY and CDR2 is SMNVEV (reference sequence). This CDR3 spans 14 amino acids. The CDR3: CASSLAGRQNEAFF. For the CDR3, the DNA is TGTGCCAGCAGTTTAGCTGGCAGACAGAATGAAGCTTTCTTT.

This sequence joins TRBV6-2 or TRBV6-3 and TRBJ2-5; D uncertain. Germline V gene data show CDR1 as MNHEY and CDR2 as SVGEGT. The CDR3 has 12 amino acids. V lost 5 bases, J lost 7 bases, and 11 bases lay in between. The chain's CDR3 is CASSRPGWTQYF. Here the CDR3 DNA reads TGTGCCAGCAGTCGCCCAGGCTGGACCCAGTACTTC.

This clone showed up just a few times. The chain has TRBV7-9 and TRBJ1-1; D gene ambiguous. Germline V gene lookup returns CDR1 SEHNR and CDR2 FQNEAQ (reference sequence). The CDR3 length is 12 residues. V was pared by 10 bases and J by 1 base, with 10 bases between. CDR3 sequence (DNA): TGTGCCACCGCTCGGGGGAACACTGAAGCTTTCTTT. This translates into CATARGNTEAFF. Looking up the rest from reference TRBV7-9 and TRBJ1-1 gives the full variable domain: DTGVSQNPRHKITKRGQNVTFRCDPISEHNRLYWYRQTLGQGPEFLTYFQNEAQLEKSRLLSDRFSAERPKGSFSTLEIQRTEQGDSAMYLCATARGNTEAFFGQGTRLTVV.

The chain recombines TRBV3-1 (or the pseudogene TRBV3-2) with TRBJ2-4; D is unresolved. The length of the CDR3 is 17 residues. Germline-derived CDR1 and CDR2 are LGHDT and YNNKEL (reference sequence). V was cut by 4 bases and J by 5 bases, with 21 bases left in between. In DNA form, the CDR3 reads TGTGCCAGCAGCCTCTTTAATCCCATTTGCAAAGAAAACATTCAGTACTTC. Protein: CASSLFNPICKENIQYF.

The V gene is TRBV6-6, the J gene TRBJ1-2; D perhaps matches TRBD1 (5 bases). Germline V gives CDR1 MNHNY, CDR2 SVGAGI (reference sequence). Trimming removed 6 bases from V and 3 bases from J, with 14 bases in between. This CDR3 contains 14 residues. CDR3 in amino acids: CASRRDPEDYGYTF. The DNA of the CDR3 is TGTGCCAGCAGGCGGGACCCTGAGGACTATGGCTACACCTTC.

J is TRBJ2-4 and V is TRBV30, with 9 bases lining up with TRBD1. The CDR3 has 15 amino acids. Germline lookup yields CDR1 GTSNPN and CDR2 SVGIG (reference sequence). Trimming took 1 base from V and 3 from J; bases not matched to a gene: 4. CDR3 sequence: CAWSALTGGKNIQYF. CDR3 DNA sequence: TGTGCCTGGAGTGCCTTGACAGGGGGCAAAAACATTCAGTACTTC.

This clone came up a few times. The chain employs TRBV12-3 or TRBV12-4 and TRBJ1-2; a weak D match, TRBD1 (6 bases). The CDR3 totals 12 residues. The ends were cut back, 6 bases at V and 4 bases at J, with 9 bases in the middle. The DNA for the CDR3 is TGTGCCAGCAGACAGGGACTCTATGGCTACACCTTC. Its protein product is CASRQGLYGYTF.

The chain combines TRBV5-5 with TRBJ1-6; possibly TRBD1 for D (6 bases). V gave up 0 bases and J gave up 6 bases, with 13 bases separating them. This CDR3 has 16 residues. Germline CDR1 SGHKS, CDR2 YYEKEE (reference sequence). Here the CDR3 DNA reads TGTGCCAGCAGCTTGGCCAACCAGGGGTCTAATTCACCCCTCCACTTT. This sequence encodes CASSLANQGSNSPLHF. Together with reference TRBV5-5 and TRBJ1-6, the CDR3 gives the full variable domain: DAGVTQSPTHLIKTRGQQVTLRCSPISGHKSVSWYQQVLGQGPQFIFQYYEKEERGRGNFPDRFSARQFPNYSSELNVNALLLGDSALYLCASSLANQGSNSPLHFGNGTRLTVT.

This clone was seen a few times. This chain links TRBV5-1 with TRBJ1-6; 8 nucleotides line up with TRBD1. This CDR3 region has 14 residues. In germline, CDR1 is SGHRS, CDR2 YFSETQ. Trimming removed 4 bases from V and 7 bases from J; junction bases left unmatched: 4. The CDR3 DNA reads as TGCGCCAGCAGCGCAGGGGGCGCAAATTCACCCCTCCACTTT. This sequence encodes CASSAGGANSPLHF.

This clone was seen a few times. V usage is TRBV19 and J usage is TRBJ1-2; 8 bases are a match to TRBD1. This CDR3 comprises 13 residues. Germline-derived CDR1 and CDR2 are LNHDA and SQIVND (reference sequence). Trimming cost V 7 bases and J 7 bases; bases outside gene matches: 8. The CDR3 nucleotides are TGTGCCAGTAAATTCGACAGGGGCGCTGGCTACACCTTC. Translation: CASKFDRGAGYTF.

The chain combines TRBV25-1 with TRBJ2-3; D is uncertain. Trimming took off 5 bases at V and 0 bases at J, with 12 bases between the two ends. Germline V CDR1 and CDR2: MGHDK, SYGVNS. The CDR3 spans 15 residues. CDR3 in amino acids: CASSPSGFSTDTQYF. The DNA for the CDR3 is TGTGCCAGCAGTCCATCGGGCTTCAGCACAGATACGCAGTATTTT.

CDR3 DNA sequence: TGTGCCAGCAGTCCTAGGGCCAGGCCGAGCTCTGGAAACACCATATATTTT. This codes for CASSPRARPSSGNTIYF. The J gene is TRBJ1-3, the V gene TRBV6-6, with D hard to call. Germline V gives CDR1 MNHNY, CDR2 SVGAGI (reference sequence). The V gene lost 5 bases and the J gene lost 0 bases, with 17 bases spanning the gap. This CDR3 region has 17 residues.

This clone was detected only a few times. The J gene is TRBJ1-1, the V gene TRBV18; 10 bases line up with TRBD1. Germline CDR1 and CDR2: KGHSH and LQKENI. The CDR3 has 16 residues. With 3 bases clipped from V and 0 bases from J, the junction kept 4 bases outside the gene matches. In DNA form, the CDR3 reads TGTGCCAGCTCACCGGACAGGGGGTTCATGAACACTGAAGCTTTCTTT. Its translation: CASSPDRGFMNTEAFF.

The V and J genes are TRBV27 and TRBJ2-7; no clear D. V lost 4 bases to trimming and J lost 5 bases, with 9 bases between them. The CDR3 is made up of 12 amino acids. Germline lookup yields CDR1 MNHEY and CDR2 SMNVEV (reference sequence). The CDR3 nucleotides read TGTGCCAGCAGTTCCGTTCCGAACGAGCAGTACTTC. Translating it yields CASSSVPNEQYF.

The chain employs TRBV2 and TRBJ1-5; 7 nucleotides line up with TRBD1. Germline V lookup: CDR1 SNHLY, CDR2 FYNNEI. The CDR3 totals 15 residues. V lost 7 bases, J lost 2 bases, and 8 bases stayed unmatched. CDR3 sequence: CASNQGDRGNQPQHF. In DNA form, the CDR3 reads TGTGCCAGCAACCAGGGGGACAGAGGCAATCAGCCCCAGCATTTT. Complete variable domain (other parts from reference TRBV2 and TRBJ1-5): EPEVTQTPSHQVTQMGQEVILRCVPISNHLYFYWYRQILGQKVEFLVSFYNNEISEKSEIFDDQFSVERPDGSNFTLKIRSTKLEDSAMYFCASNQGDRGNQPQHFGDGTRLSIL.

V and J are TRBV5-8 and TRBJ1-4, with TRBD1 identical over 10 bases. Per germline, CDR1 SGHTS and CDR2 YDEGEE. Unmatched junction bases numbered 3, after V lost 4 bases and J lost 0 bases. This CDR3 is 16 amino acids long. Here the CDR3 DNA reads TGTGCCAGCAGCCCGGGACAGGGGACAACTAATGAAAAACTGTTTTTT. Encoded protein: CASSPGQGTTNEKLFF.

There are a few counts of this clone. The CDR3 coding sequence is TGTGCCAGCAGTTCTGGACAGTCTGGAAACACCATATATTTT. Encoded protein: CASSSGQSGNTIYF. The V call is TRBV6-6, the J call TRBJ1-3, with TRBD1 as a possible D gene (6 bases). This CDR3 is 14 amino acids long. Trimming took 4 bases from V and 1 from J, leaving 8 bases between them. Germline values: CDR1 MNHNY, CDR2 SVGAGI (reference sequence).

The CDR3 reads CASSLVETQYF. The CDR3 nucleotides read TGTGCCAGCAGTTTGGTAGAGACCCAGTACTTC. This chain uses TRBV12-3 or TRBV12-4 with TRBJ2-5; the D is unclear. V was shortened by 3 bases and J by 4 bases, with 3 bases between the two germline ends. The CDR3 sequence is 11 residues long.

V gene TRBV7-2 combines with J gene TRBJ2-3; perhaps D is TRBD1 or TRBD2 (6 bases each). The CDR3 loop spans 14 amino acids. Trimming pared 5 bases from V and 4 bases from J, leaving 13 bases between. Germline V lookup: CDR1 SGHTA, CDR2 FQGNSA. CDR3 protein: CASSTGRGPDTQYF. For the CDR3, the DNA is TGTGCCAGCAGCACCGGACGGGGGCCAGATACGCAGTATTTT.

The chain couples TRBV29-1 to TRBJ2-5; 7 nucleotides align to TRBD1. Losses at the gene ends were 6 bases for V and 1 base for J; bases not matched to a gene: 5. The CDR3 has 13 residues. Germline V gene sequence: CDR1 SQVTM, CDR2 ANQGSEA. The CDR3 here is CSVETGPQETQYF. The CDR3 DNA reads TGCAGCGTGGAGACAGGGCCCCAAGAGACCCAGTACTTC. Full variable domain (missing parts from reference TRBV29-1 and TRBJ2-5): SAVISQKPSRDICQRGTSLTIQCQVDSQVTMMFWYRQQPGQSLTLIATANQGSEATYESGFVIDKFPISRPNLTFSTLTVSNMSPEDSSIYLCSVETGPQETQYFGPGTRLLVL.

The gene calls are TRBV18 and TRBJ2-7; a possible D gene is TRBD1 (5 bases). The CDR3 is 12 amino acids. V dropped 3 bases and J dropped 3 bases, with 6 bases sitting between them. Germline values: CDR1 KGHSH, CDR2 LQKENI. The CDR3 loop reads CASSPDSYEQYF. The CDR3 DNA reads TGTGCCAGCTCACCCGACAGCTACGAGCAGTACTTC.

The rearrangement joins TRBV30 to TRBJ2-3; D remains ambiguous. The CDR3 contains 12 residues. The V gene lost 0 bases and the J gene lost 5 bases, with 6 bases spanning the gap. Germline assignment: CDR1 GTSNPN and CDR2 SVGIG (reference sequence). In DNA form, the CDR3 reads TGTGCCTGGAGTGTACTCCAAGATACGCAGTATTTT. Residues: CAWSVLQDTQYF. The whole variable domain, remainder taken from reference TRBV30 and TRBJ2-3, is SQTIHQWPATLVQPVGSPLSLECTVEGTSNPNLYWYRQAAGRGLQLLFYSVGIGQISSEVPQNLSASRPQDRQFILSSKKLLLSDSGFYLCAWSVLQDTQYFGPGTRLTVL.

The chain couples TRBV4-1 to TRBJ1-2; 7 bases line up with TRBD1. Trimming at V came to 0 bases and at J to 0 bases, leaving 4 bases not matched to a gene. The germline V gene encodes CDR1 MGHRA and CDR2 YSYEKL. The CDR3 totals 16 residues. This CDR3 is CASSQDRDSANYGYTF. CDR3 nucleotide sequence: TGCGCCAGCAGCCAAGATCGGGACAGCGCTAACTATGGCTACACCTTC.

CDR3 DNA: TGTGCCAGCAGCGTAGGTCCTAGCGGGGGGGCTAATGAGCAGTTCTTC. Translating gives CASSVGPSGGANEQFF. The chain couples TRBV9 to TRBJ2-1, with 12 bases identical to TRBD2. CDR3 length: 16 amino acids. In germline, CDR1 is SGDLS, CDR2 YYNGEE. V trimming: 0 bases; J trimming: 7 bases; junction bases outside the gene matches: 5.

The chain carries TRBV7-3 and TRBJ1-1; 7 nucleotides line up with TRBD1. V trimming: 4 bases; J trimming: 0 bases; junction bases outside the gene matches: 2. The CDR3 consists of 14 residues. The germline gives CDR1 SGHTA, CDR2 FQGTGA. CDR3 loop: CASSSTGLNTEAFF. The CDR3 DNA follows: TGTGCCAGCAGCTCGACAGGGTTGAACACTGAAGCTTTCTTT.

The chain links TRBV6-5 to TRBJ1-6, with 7 positions matching TRBD1. J was trimmed by 5 bases and V by 7 bases; bases with no gene match: 5. Per germline, CDR1 MNHEY and CDR2 SVGAGI. CDR3 length: 14 amino acids. The CDR3 spells CASTNRGNNSPLHF. CDR3 coding DNA: TGTGCCAGCACCAACAGGGGCAATAATTCACCCCTCCACTTT.

As to this clone: This may stem from a read error, because a much larger clone lies one nucleotide away. Distinct nucleotide sequences in the sample also encode this CDR3. The chain couples TRBV9 to TRBJ1-2, with D perhaps matching TRBD1 (5 bases). This CDR3 comprises 14 residues. V was pared by 3 bases and J by 8 bases, with 17 bases between. Germline CDR1 is SGDLS and CDR2 is YYNGEE. The CDR3 spells CASSGGTGGRGYTF. The CDR3 DNA follows: TGTGCCAGCAGCGGGGGAACGGGGGGTCGGGGCTACACCTTC.